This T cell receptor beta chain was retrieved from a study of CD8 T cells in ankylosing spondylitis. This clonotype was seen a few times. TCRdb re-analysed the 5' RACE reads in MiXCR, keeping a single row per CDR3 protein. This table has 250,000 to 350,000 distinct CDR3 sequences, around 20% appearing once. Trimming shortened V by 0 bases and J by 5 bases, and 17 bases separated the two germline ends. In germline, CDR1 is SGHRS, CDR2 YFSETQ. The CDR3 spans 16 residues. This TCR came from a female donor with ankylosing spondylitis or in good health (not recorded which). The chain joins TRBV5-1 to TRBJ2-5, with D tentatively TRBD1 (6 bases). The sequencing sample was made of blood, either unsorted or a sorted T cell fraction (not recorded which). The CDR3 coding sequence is TGCGCCAGCAGCTTGGATGGGGGCCCGGCAGGGGAGACCCAGTACTTC. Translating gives CASSLDGGPAGETQYF.